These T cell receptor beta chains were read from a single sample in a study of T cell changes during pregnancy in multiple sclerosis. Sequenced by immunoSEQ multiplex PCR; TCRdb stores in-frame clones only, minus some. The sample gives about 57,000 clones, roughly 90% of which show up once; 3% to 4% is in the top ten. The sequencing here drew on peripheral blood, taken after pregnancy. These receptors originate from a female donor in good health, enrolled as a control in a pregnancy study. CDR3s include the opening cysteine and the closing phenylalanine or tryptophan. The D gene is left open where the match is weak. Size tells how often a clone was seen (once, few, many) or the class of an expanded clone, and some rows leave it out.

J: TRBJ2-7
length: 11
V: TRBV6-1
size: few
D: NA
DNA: TGTGCCAGCAGTCAGACAGGCGAGCAGTACTTC
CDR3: CASSQTGEQYF

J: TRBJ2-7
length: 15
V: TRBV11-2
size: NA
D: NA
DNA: TGTGCCAGCAGCTTAGGGGTGGGGCCCTCCTACGAGCAGTACTTC
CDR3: CASSLGVGPSYEQYF

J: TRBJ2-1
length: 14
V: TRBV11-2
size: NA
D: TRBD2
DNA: TGTGCCAGCAGCTTCGCGGGAGGAGTCGATGAGCAGTTCTTC
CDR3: CASSFAGGVDEQFF

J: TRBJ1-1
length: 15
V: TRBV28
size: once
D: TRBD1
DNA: TGTGCCAGCCCCCCCCGACAGGGGGCGGGAACTGAAGCTTTCTTT
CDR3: CASPPRQGAGTEAFF

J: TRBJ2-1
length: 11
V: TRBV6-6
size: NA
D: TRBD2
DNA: TGTGCCAGCTCCCTTGGGCGGGGGGCACTCTTC
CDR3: CASSLGRGALF

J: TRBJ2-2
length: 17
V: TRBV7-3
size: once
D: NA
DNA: TGTGCCAGCAGCCTCCTAGCAGCGACCCTAAACACCGGGGAGCTGTTTTTT
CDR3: CASSLLAATLNTGELFF

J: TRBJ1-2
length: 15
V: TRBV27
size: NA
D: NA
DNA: TGTGCCAGCAGTTTACGGCGGGGGGGTAACTATGGCTACACCTTC
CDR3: CASSLRRGGNYGYTF

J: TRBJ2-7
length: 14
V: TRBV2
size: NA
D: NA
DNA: TGTGCCAGCGGCGAGGGTGCCCTCCTCTACGAGCAGTACTTC
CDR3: CASGEGALLYEQYF

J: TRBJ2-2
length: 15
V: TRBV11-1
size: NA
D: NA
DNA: TGTGCCAGCAGCTTGTCCCGGAGAAAGACCGGGGAGCTGTTTTTT
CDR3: CASSLSRRKTGELFF

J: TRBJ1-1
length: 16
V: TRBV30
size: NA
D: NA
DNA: TGTGCCTGGGACCGACTTGGCAGGGGTACGGGCACTGAAGCTTTCTTT
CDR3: CAWDRLGRGTGTEAFF

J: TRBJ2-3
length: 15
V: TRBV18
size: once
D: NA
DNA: TGTGCCAGCTCACAGGACAGTTCCCACGGAGATACGCAGTATTTT
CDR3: CASSQDSSHGDTQYF

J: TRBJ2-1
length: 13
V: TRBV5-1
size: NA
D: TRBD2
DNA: TGCGCCAGCATGAGCGGGGGGGCGAATGAGCAGTTCTTC
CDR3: CASMSGGANEQFF

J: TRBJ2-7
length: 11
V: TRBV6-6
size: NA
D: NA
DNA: TGTGCCAGCAGCTTCTTAGCCGAGCAGTACTTC
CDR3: CASSFLAEQYF

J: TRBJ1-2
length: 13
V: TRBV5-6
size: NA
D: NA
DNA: TGTGCCAGCAGCCAGCAGGGGTACTATGGCTACACCTTC
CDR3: CASSQQGYYGYTF

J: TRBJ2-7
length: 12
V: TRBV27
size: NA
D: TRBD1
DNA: TGTGCCAGCAGTTCCCAGGGGGCCTATTCGTACTTC
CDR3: CASSSQGAYSYF

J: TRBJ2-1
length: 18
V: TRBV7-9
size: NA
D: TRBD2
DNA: TGTGCCAGCAGCTTAGATGGGACTAGCGGGAGTAAGGTGGGTCAGCAGTTCTTC
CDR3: CASSLDGTSGSKVGQQFF

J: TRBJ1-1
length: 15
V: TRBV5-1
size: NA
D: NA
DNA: TGCGCCAGCAGCTTGATAACCGGTACGAACACTGAAGCTTTCTTT
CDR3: CASSLITGTNTEAFF

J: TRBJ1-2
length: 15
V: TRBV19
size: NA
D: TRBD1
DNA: TGTGCCAGTAGTTCCCAGACAGGGGGCATCAATGGCTACACCTTC
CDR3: CASSSQTGGINGYTF